What follows describes a single T cell receptor (beta chain). Its antigen is undetermined. An input of about 0.45 to 1 ug of RNA was subjected to reverse transcription using random hexamers. Via MiXCR, TCRdb re-called the immunoSEQ multiplex PCR reads, giving one row per CDR3 protein. This sample yields tens of thousands of distinct CDR3 sequences, of which around 93% are seen a single time; approximately 0.52% belongs to the top ten. The sample is drawn from a study of CD8 T cells in Susac syndrome. Study-level information: Within the group of sequenced Susac syndrome patients, roughly 6 had active disease and roughly eight were in remission. Overall study results and limits: TCR sequencing and HLA analysis covered a relatively small number of individuals. Clonal expansion was absent from the CD4+ T cell repertoires in Susac syndrome.

The CD8+ and CD4+ T cells were isolated magnetically using a negative isolation approach, whereas the TEMRA cells were enriched by FACS. This clonotype originated in a human donor with Susac syndrome. The sample consisted of CD4+ T cells from PBMCs.

The CDR3 sequence is CASSRATEAFF. The CDR3 DNA follows: TGTGCCAGCAGCCGGGCCACTGAAGCTTTCTTT. This sequence joins TRBV3-1 and TRBJ1-1, with D hard to call. The V end lost 4 bases, the J end lost 4 bases, and 4 bases lay between the germline ends. This CDR3 region has 11 residues. Germline assignment: CDR1 LGHDT and CDR2 YNNKEL (reference sequence). The whole variable domain, remainder taken from reference TRBV3-1 and TRBJ1-1, is DTAVSQTPKYLVTQMGNDKSIKCEQNLGHDTMYWYKQDSKKFLKIMFSYNNKELIINETVPNRFSPKSPDKAHLNLHINSLELGDSAVYFCASSRATEAFFGQGTRLTVV.